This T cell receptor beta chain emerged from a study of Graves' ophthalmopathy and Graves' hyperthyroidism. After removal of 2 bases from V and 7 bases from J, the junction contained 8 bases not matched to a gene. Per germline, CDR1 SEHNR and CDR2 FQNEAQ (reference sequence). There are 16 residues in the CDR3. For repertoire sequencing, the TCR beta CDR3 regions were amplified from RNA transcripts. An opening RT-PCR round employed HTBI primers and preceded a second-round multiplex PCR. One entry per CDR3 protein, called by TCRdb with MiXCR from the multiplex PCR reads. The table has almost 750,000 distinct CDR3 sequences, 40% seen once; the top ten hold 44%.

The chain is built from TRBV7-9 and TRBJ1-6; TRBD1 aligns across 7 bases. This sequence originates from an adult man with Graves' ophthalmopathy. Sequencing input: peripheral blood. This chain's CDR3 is CASSLMFGTENSPLHF. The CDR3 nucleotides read TGTGCCAGCAGCTTAATGTTCGGGACAGAAAATTCACCCCTCCACTTT.